These T cell receptor beta chains were read from a single sample in a study of post-analysis software for immune sequencing data. TCRdb analysed the PCR reads with MiXCR anew, one entry per CDR3 protein. Of hundreds of thousands of distinct CDR3 sequences in the sample, approximately 60% were seen once. Input material: blood. The source is a girl aged 2 to 9 with multiple sclerosis. Both conserved end residues are part of each CDR3. Each record gives: D gene, clone size, V gene, J gene, CDR3 protein, CDR3 DNA. The D gene is left open where the match is weak. Clone size is stated in some rows and not others, as once, few, many or a class when expanded.

d_gene: TRBD1; abundance: -; v_gene: TRBV7-6; j_gene: TRBJ1-1; CDR3aa: CASSPPPGGNTEAFF; CDR3nt: TGTGCCAGCAGCCCCCCCCCAGGGGGGAACACTGAAGCTTTCTTT
d_gene: -; abundance: -; v_gene: TRBV5-5; j_gene: TRBJ2-3; CDR3aa: CASSLYPVTDTQYF; CDR3nt: TGTGCCAGCAGCTTGTATCCGGTGACAGATACGCAGTATTTT
d_gene: TRBD1; abundance: -; v_gene: TRBV7-2; j_gene: TRBJ1-2; CDR3aa: CASSLATGGFRGYGYTF; CDR3nt: TGTGCCAGCAGCTTAGCCACAGGGGGCTTTCGGGGCTATGGCTACACCTTC
d_gene: -; abundance: -; v_gene: TRBV4-1; j_gene: TRBJ2-6; CDR3aa: CASSQGTASGANVLTF; CDR3nt: TGCGCCAGCAGCCAAGGAACAGCCTCTGGGGCCAACGTCCTGACTTTC
d_gene: -; abundance: once; v_gene: TRBV29-1; j_gene: TRBJ1-1; CDR3aa: CSVEGLRGWRTVAFF; CDR3nt: TGCAGCGTTGAAGGCTTGAGGGGGTGGAGGACTGTAGCTTTCTTT
d_gene: TRBD2; abundance: few; v_gene: TRBV7-3; j_gene: TRBJ2-1; CDR3aa: CASSLTALAGFNEQFF; CDR3nt: TGTGCCAGCAGCTTAACGGCCCTAGCGGGGTTCAATGAGCAGTTCTTC
d_gene: -; abundance: few; v_gene: TRBV5-1; j_gene: TRBJ2-7; CDR3aa: CASRTVAGYAYEQYF; CDR3nt: TGCGCCAGCAGGACAGTGGCGGGCTATGCCTACGAGCAGTACTTC
d_gene: -; abundance: -; v_gene: TRBV5-1; j_gene: TRBJ2-1; CDR3aa: CASSLTNLGWDEQFF; CDR3nt: TGCGCCAGCAGCTTGACTAACCTGGGTTGGGATGAGCAGTTCTTC
d_gene: TRBD2; abundance: few; v_gene: TRBV4-3; j_gene: TRBJ2-5; CDR3aa: CASSPSSGGQETQYF; CDR3nt: TGCGCCAGCAGCCCCTCTAGCGGGGGACAAGAGACCCAGTACTTC
d_gene: -; abundance: -; v_gene: TRBV14; j_gene: TRBJ2-1; CDR3aa: CASSQDGLAGSNEQFF; CDR3nt: TGTGCCAGCAGCCAAGATGGGCTCGCGGGGAGCAATGAGCAGTTCTTC
d_gene: -; abundance: once; v_gene: TRBV9; j_gene: TRBJ2-1; CDR3aa: CASSVALGLGSYNEQFF; CDR3nt: TGTGCCAGCAGCGTAGCTTTAGGGCTGGGCTCCTACAATGAGCAGTTCTTC
d_gene: TRBD2; abundance: -; v_gene: TRBV3-1; j_gene: TRBJ2-3; CDR3aa: CASSQEIAGAFTDTQYF; CDR3nt: TGTGCCAGCAGCCAAGAGATAGCGGGGGCTTTCACAGATACGCAGTATTTT
d_gene: TRBD1; abundance: -; v_gene: TRBV5-1; j_gene: TRBJ2-7; CDR3aa: CASSGGQSPSSSYEQYF; CDR3nt: TGCGCCAGCAGCGGGGGACAGTCGCCCTCGAGCTCCTACGAGCAGTACTTC
d_gene: -; abundance: -; v_gene: TRBV29-1; j_gene: TRBJ2-1; CDR3aa: CSVEDGPLRRASWNEQFF; CDR3nt: TGCAGCGTTGAAGATGGGCCCCTTCGTAGGGCTTCCTGGAATGAGCAGTTCTTC
d_gene: -; abundance: -; v_gene: TRBV2; j_gene: TRBJ1-2; CDR3aa: CASSARRGEAGYTF; CDR3nt: TGTGCCAGCAGTGCCCGGCGTGGAGAAGCGGGCTACACCTTC
d_gene: -; abundance: -; v_gene: TRBV7-8; j_gene: TRBJ2-5; CDR3aa: CASSLDPAAKTQYF; CDR3nt: TGTGCCAGCAGCTTAGACCCGGCGGCGAAGACCCAGTACTTC
d_gene: TRBD2; abundance: once; v_gene: TRBV19; j_gene: TRBJ2-3; CDR3aa: CASSMVSGSTDTQYF; CDR3nt: TGTGCCAGTAGTATGGTTAGCGGGAGCACAGATACGCAGTATTTT
d_gene: TRBD2; abundance: -; v_gene: TRBV20-1; j_gene: TRBJ2-3; CDR3aa: CSARSGLVIDTQYF; CDR3nt: TGCAGTGCTAGATCCGGACTAGTTATAGATACGCAGTATTTT
d_gene: TRBD2; abundance: -; v_gene: TRBV12-3/TRBV12-4; j_gene: TRBJ2-1; CDR3aa: CASTSLAGGFNEQFF; CDR3nt: TGTGCCAGTACCTCTCTAGCGGGAGGTTTCAATGAGCAGTTCTTC
d_gene: TRBD1; abundance: -; v_gene: TRBV7-9; j_gene: TRBJ2-5; CDR3aa: CASSETGVETQYF; CDR3nt: TGTGCCAGCAGCGAGACAGGGGTGGAGACCCAGTACTTC
d_gene: TRBD1; abundance: once; v_gene: TRBV18; j_gene: TRBJ1-1; CDR3aa: CAVHGTGDTEAFF; CDR3nt: TGTGCCGTACACGGGACAGGGGACACTGAAGCTTTCTTT
d_gene: TRBD1; abundance: -; v_gene: TRBV16; j_gene: TRBJ2-3; CDR3aa: CASSSIQGDTQYF; CDR3nt: TGTGCCAGCAGCAGTATACAGGGGGATACGCAGTATTTT
d_gene: -; abundance: -; v_gene: TRBV30; j_gene: TRBJ1-1; CDR3aa: CAWKGVSAFF; CDR3nt: TGTGCCTGGAAGGGGGTTTCGGCTTTCTTT
d_gene: TRBD1; abundance: -; v_gene: TRBV20-1; j_gene: TRBJ2-1; CDR3aa: CSARRTGAYNEQFF; CDR3nt: TGCAGTGCTCGAAGGACAGGGGCCTACAATGAGCAGTTCTTC
d_gene: -; abundance: few; v_gene: TRBV2; j_gene: TRBJ2-7; CDR3aa: CASNVGSWNEQYF; CDR3nt: TGTGCCAGCAATGTCGGGAGCTGGAACGAGCAGTACTTC
d_gene: -; abundance: few; v_gene: TRBV6-5; j_gene: TRBJ2-7; CDR3aa: CASSSGPGVSYEQYF; CDR3nt: TGTGCCAGCAGTTCAGGGCCCGGGGTCTCCTACGAGCAGTACTTC
d_gene: -; abundance: -; v_gene: TRBV20-1; j_gene: TRBJ1-4; CDR3aa: CSATTNEKRFF; CDR3nt: TGCAGTGCTACAACTAATGAAAAACGGTTTTTT
d_gene: -; abundance: -; v_gene: TRBV29-1; j_gene: TRBJ2-3; CDR3aa: CSGGLGGSVSTDTQYF; CDR3nt: TGCAGCGGGGGACTCGGAGGTAGCGTAAGCACGGATACGCAGTATTTT
d_gene: -; abundance: -; v_gene: TRBV20-1; j_gene: TRBJ2-7; CDR3aa: CSGIRKSYEQYF; CDR3nt: TGCAGTGGCATACGAAAAAGCTACGAGCAGTACTTC
d_gene: TRBD2; abundance: -; v_gene: TRBV11-2; j_gene: TRBJ2-1; CDR3aa: CASALAGANNEQFF; CDR3nt: TGTGCCAGCGCACTAGCGGGTGCCAACAATGAGCAGTTCTTC
d_gene: TRBD2; abundance: -; v_gene: TRBV11-3; j_gene: TRBJ2-5; CDR3aa: CASSLPGLARETQYF; CDR3nt: TGTGCCAGCAGCTTACCGGGACTAGCGAGAGAGACCCAGTACTTC
d_gene: TRBD2; abundance: -; v_gene: TRBV20-1; j_gene: TRBJ2-3; CDR3aa: CSAPERGSTDTQYF; CDR3nt: TGCAGTGCTCCTGAGCGGGGGAGCACAGATACGCAGTATTTT
d_gene: TRBD2; abundance: few; v_gene: TRBV20-1; j_gene: TRBJ2-1; CDR3aa: CSADSGRTYNEQFF; CDR3nt: TGCAGTGCTGATAGCGGGAGGACATACAATGAGCAGTTCTTC
d_gene: -; abundance: few; v_gene: TRBV25-1; j_gene: TRBJ1-5; CDR3aa: CASSEVGDSNQPQHF; CDR3nt: TGTGCCAGCAGTGAAGTGGGAGATAGCAATCAGCCCCAGCATTTT
d_gene: TRBD2; abundance: few; v_gene: TRBV7-8; j_gene: TRBJ2-1; CDR3aa: CASSSLAGTNEQFF; CDR3nt: TGTGCCAGCAGCTCACTAGCGGGGACTAATGAGCAGTTCTTC
d_gene: -; abundance: -; v_gene: TRBV6-5; j_gene: TRBJ1-2; CDR3aa: CASSYSREGGYTF; CDR3nt: TGTGCCAGCAGTTACTCCCGGGAGGGTGGCTACACCTTC
d_gene: -; abundance: -; v_gene: TRBV21-1; j_gene: TRBJ2-4; CDR3aa: CASSKEATPKNIQYF; CDR3nt: TGTGCCAGCAGCAAAGAGGCCACTCCCAAAAACATTCAGTACTTC